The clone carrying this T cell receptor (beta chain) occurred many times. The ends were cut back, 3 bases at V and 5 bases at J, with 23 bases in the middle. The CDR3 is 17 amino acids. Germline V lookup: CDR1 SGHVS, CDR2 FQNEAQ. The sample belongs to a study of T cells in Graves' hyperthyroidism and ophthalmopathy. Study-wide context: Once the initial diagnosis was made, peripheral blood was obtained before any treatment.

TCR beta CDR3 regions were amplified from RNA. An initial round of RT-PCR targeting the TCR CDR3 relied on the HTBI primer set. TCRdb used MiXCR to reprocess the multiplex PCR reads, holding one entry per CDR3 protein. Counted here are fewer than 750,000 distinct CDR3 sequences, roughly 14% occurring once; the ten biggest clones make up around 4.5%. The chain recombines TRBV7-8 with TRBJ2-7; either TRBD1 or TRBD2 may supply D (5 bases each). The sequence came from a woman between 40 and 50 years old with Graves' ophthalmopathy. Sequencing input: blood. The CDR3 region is CASSLGPWGIGDDEQYF. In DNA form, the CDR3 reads TGTGCCAGCAGCTTGGGCCCTTGGGGGATAGGGGATGACGAGCAGTACTTC.